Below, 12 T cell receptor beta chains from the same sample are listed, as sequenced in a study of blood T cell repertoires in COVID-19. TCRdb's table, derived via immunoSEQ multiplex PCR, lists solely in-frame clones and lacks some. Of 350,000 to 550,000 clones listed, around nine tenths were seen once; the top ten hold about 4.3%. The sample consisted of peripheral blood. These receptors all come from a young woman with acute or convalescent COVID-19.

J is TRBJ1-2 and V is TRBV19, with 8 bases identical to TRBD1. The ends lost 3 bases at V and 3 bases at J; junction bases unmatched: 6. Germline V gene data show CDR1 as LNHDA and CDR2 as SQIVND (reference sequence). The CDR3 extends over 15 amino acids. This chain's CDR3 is CASSIWAGGDYGYTF. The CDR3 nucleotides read TGTGCCAGTAGTATCTGGGCAGGGGGCGACTATGGCTACACCTTC.

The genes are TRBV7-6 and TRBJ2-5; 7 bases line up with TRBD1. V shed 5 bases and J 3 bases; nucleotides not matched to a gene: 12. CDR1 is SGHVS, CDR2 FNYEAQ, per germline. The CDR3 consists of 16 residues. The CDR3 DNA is TGTGCCAGCAGCCCACGACAGGGATTACCTAAAGAGACCCAGTACTTC. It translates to CASSPRQGLPKETQYF.

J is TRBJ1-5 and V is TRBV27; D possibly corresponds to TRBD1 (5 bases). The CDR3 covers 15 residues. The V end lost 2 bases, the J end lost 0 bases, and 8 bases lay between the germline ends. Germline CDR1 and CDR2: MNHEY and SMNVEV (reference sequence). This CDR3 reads CASSLDRYSNQPQHF. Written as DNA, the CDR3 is TGTGCCAGCAGTTTAGACAGATATAGCAATCAGCCCCAGCATTTT.

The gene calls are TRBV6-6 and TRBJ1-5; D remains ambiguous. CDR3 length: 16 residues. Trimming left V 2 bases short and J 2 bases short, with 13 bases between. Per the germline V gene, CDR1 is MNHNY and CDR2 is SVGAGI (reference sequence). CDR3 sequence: CASSYPGLRGNQPQHF. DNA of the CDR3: TGTGCCAGCAGTTACCCCGGACTAAGGGGCAATCAGCCCCAGCATTTT.

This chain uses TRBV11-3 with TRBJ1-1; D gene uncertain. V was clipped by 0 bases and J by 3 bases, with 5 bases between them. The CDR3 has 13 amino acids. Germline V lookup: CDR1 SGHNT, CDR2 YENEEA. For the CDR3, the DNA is TGTGCCAGCAGCTTAGATCAGGACACTGAAGCTTTCTTT. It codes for CASSLDQDTEAFF.

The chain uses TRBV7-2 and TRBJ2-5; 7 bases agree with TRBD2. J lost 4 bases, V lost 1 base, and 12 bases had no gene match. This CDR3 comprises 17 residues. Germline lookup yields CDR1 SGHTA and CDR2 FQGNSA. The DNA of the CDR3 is TGTGCCAGCAGCTTAGGAGGGAAAGCGGGGTCAATAGAGACCCAGTACTTC. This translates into CASSLGGKAGSIETQYF.

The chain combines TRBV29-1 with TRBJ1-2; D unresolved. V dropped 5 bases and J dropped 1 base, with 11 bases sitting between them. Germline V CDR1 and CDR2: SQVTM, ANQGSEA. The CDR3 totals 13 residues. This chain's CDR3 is CSVSPRLNYGYTF. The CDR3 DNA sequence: TGCAGCGTTTCCCCTCGACTTAACTATGGCTACACCTTC.

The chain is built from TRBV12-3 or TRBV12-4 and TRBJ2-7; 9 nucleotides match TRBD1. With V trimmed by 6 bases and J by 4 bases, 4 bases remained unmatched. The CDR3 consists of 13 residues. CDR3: CASSSTGGYEQYF. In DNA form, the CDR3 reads TGTGCCAGCAGCTCGACAGGGGGATACGAGCAGTACTTC.

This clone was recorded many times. The CDR3 coding sequence is TGTGCCAGCAGCCAAGGACGAGGGTTTAGAAAACTGTTTTTT. Its protein product is CASSQGRGFRKLFF. The genes are TRBV3-1 (or the pseudogene TRBV3-2) and TRBJ1-4; the D is unclear. The CDR3 consists of 14 residues. Germline V gene data show CDR1 as LGHDT and CDR2 as YNNKEL (reference sequence). Trimming removed 1 base from V and 10 bases from J, with 13 bases in between.

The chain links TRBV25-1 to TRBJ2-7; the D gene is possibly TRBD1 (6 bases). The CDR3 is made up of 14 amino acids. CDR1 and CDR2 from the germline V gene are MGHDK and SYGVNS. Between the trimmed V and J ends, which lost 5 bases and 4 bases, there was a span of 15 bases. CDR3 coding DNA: TGTGCCAGCAGTTTAGGGACATCTACTTACGAGCAGTACTTC. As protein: CASSLGTSTYEQYF.

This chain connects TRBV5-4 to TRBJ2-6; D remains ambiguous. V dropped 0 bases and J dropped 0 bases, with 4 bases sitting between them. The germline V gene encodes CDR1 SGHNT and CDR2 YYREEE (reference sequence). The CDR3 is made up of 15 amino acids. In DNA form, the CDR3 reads TGTGCCAGCAGCTTGGGTCGCTCTGGGGCCAACGTCCTGACTTTC. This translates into CASSLGRSGANVLTF.

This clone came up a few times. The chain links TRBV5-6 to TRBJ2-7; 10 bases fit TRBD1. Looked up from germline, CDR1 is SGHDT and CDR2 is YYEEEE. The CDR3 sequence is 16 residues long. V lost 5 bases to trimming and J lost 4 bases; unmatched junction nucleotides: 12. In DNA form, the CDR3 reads TGTGCCAGCAGACTCGGTACCGGACAGGGGGGTTACGAGCAGTACTTC. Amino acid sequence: CASRLGTGQGGYEQYF.